This section outlines one T cell receptor beta chain sequence together with its context. What it binds is unknown. This entry belongs to a study of T cell clonotyping in hematopoietic cell transplantation. Study-level findings and limits: At the given depth, recipient repertoires were over 95% de novo clonotypes.

J lost 2 bases, V lost 1 base, and 1 base had no gene match. The CDR3 spans 14 residues. CDR1 and CDR2 (germline): LGHNA, YSLEER. Some clones are missing from TCRdb's copy, which holds only in-frame ones; the method was immunoSEQ multiplex PCR. Here the sample spans about 27,000 clones, 90% to 97% being singletons. This clonotype originated in a man between 50 and 59 years old in good health. Some clones in this sample may be carry-over from other donors' samples. The sample consisted of peripheral blood mononuclear cells. V is TRBV4-3 and J is TRBJ1-2; 7 bases match TRBD1. Here the CDR3 reads CASSQVQGNYGYTF. In nucleotides, the CDR3 is TGCGCCAGCAGCCAAGTACAGGGGAACTATGGCTACACCTTC.